The 21 T cell receptor beta chains below were found in one sample sequenced in a study of shared clonotypes between healthy human individuals. The table came from immunoSEQ multiplex PCR; TCRdb's copy has only in-frame clones and leaves some out. The sample records about half a million clones, roughly 80% being singletons. The sample taken for sequencing was PBMCs. The origin of the receptors is a woman in her thirties or forties in good health. Some clones in this sample may be carry-over from other donors' samples.

CDR3 in DNA: TGTGCCAGCAGACCCGGGACAGGGATTTTCAATGAGCAGTTCTTC. The encoded protein is CASRPGTGIFNEQFF. The gene calls are TRBV5-4 and TRBJ2-1; TRBD1 matches 9 bases. This CDR3 spans 15 amino acids. The V and J ends lost 5 bases and 6 bases, in that order; junction bases with no gene match: 9. Germline CDR1 reads SGHNT; CDR2 reads YYREEE (reference sequence).

Remarks on this clone: With only one base between it and a far larger clone, this is likely a read error. The conserved phenylalanine or tryptophan normally closing the CDR3 is absent here, so this likely arose from a read error. The chain combines TRBV7-6 with TRBJ1-1; 9 bases line up with TRBD1. Losses at the gene ends were 5 bases for V and 1 base for J; bases not matched to a gene: 8. Germline values: CDR1 SGHVS, CDR2 FNYEAQ. The CDR3 is 16 amino acids. DNA of the CDR3: TGTGCCAGCAGCCGAGGGACAGGGATTACGAACACTGAAGCTTTCCTT. This codes for CASSRGTGITNTEAFL.

CDR3 sequence reads: CASSPSGNTAMRYEQFF. Here the CDR3 DNA reads TGTGCCAGCAGCCCTAGCGGGAATACTGCAATGAGATATGAGCAGTTCTTC. The rearrangement uses TRBV4-2 and TRBJ2-1; 9 positions agree with TRBD2. The CDR3 consists of 17 residues. Per germline, CDR1 LGHNA and CDR2 YNFKEQ. The trim removed 4 bases at V and 8 bases at J, leaving 15 bases unmatched.

V gene TRBV19 combines with J gene TRBJ1-4, with TRBD1 as a possible D gene (5 bases). This CDR3 comprises 16 residues. CDR1 and CDR2 from the germline V gene are LNHDA and SQIVND (reference sequence). Trimming took 3 bases from V and 7 from J, leaving 18 bases between them. For the CDR3, the DNA is TGTGCCAGTAGTATGGCCACCGGGGCCATAAGTGAAAAACTGTTTTTT. Translating it yields CASSMATGAISEKLFF.

V gene TRBV6-6 combines with J gene TRBJ2-1; D is ambiguous. This CDR3 spans 13 amino acids. Trimming pared 5 bases from V and 0 bases from J, leaving 5 bases between. Looked up from germline, CDR1 is MNHNY and CDR2 is SVGAGI (reference sequence). For the CDR3, the DNA is TGTGCCAGCAGTGGCTTCTCCTACAATGAGCAGTTCTTC. This encodes CASSGFSYNEQFF.

Regarding this clone: Given a much more abundant clone one base away, this may be a read error. This chain uses TRBV10-3 with TRBJ1-2; D call uncertain. Germline-derived CDR1 and CDR2 are ENHRY and SYGVKD. This CDR3 contains 13 residues. V lost 4 bases to trimming and J lost 2 bases, with 8 bases between them. The CDR3 DNA reads TGTGCCATCAGTGTGTTAGGGAACTATGGCTACACCTTC. Translated, it gives CAISVLGNYGYTF.

Written as DNA, the CDR3 is TGTGCCAGCCGCGACAGGGGGCTCTACGAGCAGTACTTC. This gives the protein CASRDRGLYEQYF. The chain is built from TRBV2 and TRBJ2-7; 10 nucleotides match TRBD1. The CDR3 length is 13 residues. Germline lookup yields CDR1 SNHLY and CDR2 FYNNEI. The J segment lost 3 bases and the V segment lost 8 bases, leaving 4 bases of the junction unmatched.

The chain has TRBV7-8 and TRBJ2-5; D gene uncertain. Germline-derived CDR1 and CDR2 are SGHVS and FQNEAQ. CDR3 length equals 11 residues. The V end was cut by 5 bases, the J end by 4 bases, with 5 bases between. CDR3 region: CASSPVETQYF. In nucleotides, the CDR3 is TGTGCCAGCAGCCCGGTAGAGACCCAGTACTTC.

This clone was recorded a few times. The chain has TRBV6-5 and TRBJ1-5; D remains ambiguous. This CDR3 contains 13 residues. The V end was cut by 0 bases, the J end by 6 bases, with 6 bases between. Germline-derived CDR1 and CDR2 are MNHEY and SVGAGI. The CDR3 bases are TGTGCCAGCAGTTACTCGACCGGTCAGCCCCAGCATTTT. It yields the protein CASSYSTGQPQHF.

The chain has TRBV11-3 and TRBJ1-2, with D possibly being TRBD1 (5 bases). The CDR3 spans 18 residues. Germline lookup yields CDR1 SGHNT and CDR2 YENEEA. V gave up 5 bases and J gave up 0 bases, with 22 bases separating them. The CDR3 DNA sequence: TGTGCCAGCAGCCTCCTTGGGCTTGACAGCCTAACTAACTATGGCTACACCTTC. Encoded protein: CASSLLGLDSLTNYGYTF.

This chain connects TRBV19 to TRBJ1-2; 8 nucleotides line up with TRBD1. The CDR3 is 17 residues long. Germline loops: CDR1 LNHDA, CDR2 SQIVND (reference sequence). Trimming at V came to 4 bases and at J to 5 bases, leaving 15 bases not matched to a gene. The CDR3 reads CASSTQGIAGGVYGYTF. The CDR3 region has the DNA TGTGCCAGTAGTACCCAGGGAATCGCAGGGGGCGTTTATGGCTACACCTTC.

The chain links TRBV6-5 to TRBJ2-1; a weak D match, TRBD2 (6 bases). CDR1 and CDR2 from the germline V gene are MNHEY and SVGAGI. V lost 7 bases and J lost 6, with 16 bases in between. The CDR3 totals 14 residues. CDR3 amino acids: CASKEGPGGNEQFF. For the CDR3, the DNA is TGTGCCAGCAAGGAGGGACCCGGGGGCAATGAGCAGTTCTTC.

V usage is TRBV19 and J usage is TRBJ2-4; maybe TRBD1 (6 bases). CDR1 and CDR2 from the germline V gene are LNHDA and SQIVND (reference sequence). The CDR3 runs 13 residues. Trimming took off 10 bases at V and 2 bases at J, with 12 bases between the two ends. The CDR3 DNA sequence: TGTGCCACACAGGGAATGTCCAAAAACATTCAGTACTTC. It yields the protein CATQGMSKNIQYF. The variable domain in full, completed from reference TRBV19 and TRBJ2-4, reads DGGITQSPKYLFRKEGQNVTLSCEQNLNHDAMYWYRQDPGQGLRLIYYSQIVNDFQKGDIAEGYSVSREKKESFPLTVTSAQKNPTAFYLCATQGMSKNIQYFGAGTRLSVL.

This chain links TRBV27 with TRBJ2-1; D unclear. There are 14 residues in the CDR3. From germline, CDR1 is MNHEY and CDR2 SMNVEV (reference sequence). Trimming removed 5 bases at V and 5 bases at J, with 13 bases between. The CDR3 sequence: CASSPRTTDNEQFF. CDR3 bases: TGTGCCAGCAGTCCCCGGACCACCGACAATGAGCAGTTCTTC.

The chain uses TRBV6-5 and TRBJ1-1; D is possibly TRBD1 (6 bases). Germline assignment: CDR1 MNHEY and CDR2 SVGAGI. Trimming took 6 bases from V and 12 from J, leaving 14 bases between them. This CDR3 has 11 amino acids. The CDR3 DNA reads as TGTGCCAGCAGATACAGGGTTCTAACTTTCTTT. Its translation is CASRYRVLTFF.

The chain has TRBV4-3 and TRBJ1-2, with a possible D match to TRBD1 (5 bases). In germline, CDR1 is LGHNA, CDR2 YSLEER. Deletions cut 5 bases from V and 0 bases from J, with 13 bases between. The CDR3 totals 15 residues. In DNA, the CDR3 is TGCGCCAGCAGCGTAGGTCAGGGACCTAACTATGGCTACACCTTC. Residues: CASSVGQGPNYGYTF.

This clone was observed a few times. The chain joins TRBV28 to TRBJ2-7, with TRBD1 matching 9 bases. The CDR3 loop spans 14 amino acids. Germline CDR1 and CDR2: MDHEN and SYDVKM. Unmatched junction bases numbered 8, after V lost 5 bases and J lost 6 bases. The CDR3 sequence: CASSAIRTGVEQYF. The CDR3, as DNA: TGTGCCAGCAGTGCCATCCGGACAGGGGTCGAGCAGTACTTC. Full variable domain (rest looked up from reference TRBV28 and TRBJ2-7): DVKVTQSSRYLVKRTGEKVFLECVQDMDHENMFWYRQDPGLGLRLIYFSYDVKMKEKGDIPEGYSVSREKKERFSLILESASTNQTSMYLCASSAIRTGVEQYFGPGTRLTVT.

This clone was counted a few times. The CDR3 DNA reads as TGTGCCATCAGCCGGGGATTAGGGGAGACCCAGTACTTC. It translates to CAISRGLGETQYF. The chain has TRBV10-3 and TRBJ2-5; perhaps TRBD2 as D (5 bases). Germline CDR1 ENHRY, CDR2 SYGVKD. Deletions cut 6 bases from V and 5 bases from J, with 13 bases between. This CDR3 comprises 13 residues.

The CDR3 region is CASSQVGGKTYNEQFF. The CDR3 DNA reads TGCGCCAGCAGCCAAGTGGGTGGCAAAACCTACAATGAGCAGTTCTTC. The chain employs TRBV4-1 and TRBJ2-1; unclear D gene. The V and J ends lost 1 base and 2 bases respectively, with 12 bases between them. This CDR3 has 16 residues. Germline values: CDR1 MGHRA, CDR2 YSYEKL.

The rearrangement links TRBV2 to TRBJ1-2; D not resolved. Trimming left V 2 bases short and J 3 bases short, with 10 bases between. Germline V CDR1 and CDR2: SNHLY, FYNNEI. The CDR3 length is 14 residues. The CDR3 coding sequence is TGTGCCAGCAGTGAACAGAAGGGCGACTATGGCTACACCTTC. It translates to CASSEQKGDYGYTF.

This clone was seen a handful of times. The chain has TRBV28 and TRBJ2-1; TRBD2 is a possible D gene (5 bases). In germline, CDR1 is MDHEN, CDR2 SYDVKM. This CDR3 is built from 15 residues. Trimming cost V 5 bases and J 7 bases, with 18 bases left between them. The CDR3 nucleotides are TGTGCCAGCAGTCCCATCGACCGGGATCTGAATGAGCAGTTCTTC. This codes for CASSPIDRDLNEQFF.